This record covers a single TCR beta chain. What it binds is unknown. V was trimmed by 2 bases and J by 0 bases, leaving 17 bases between them. There are 17 residues in the CDR3. CDR1 and CDR2 from the germline V gene are SGHVS and FQNEAQ. Only in-frame clones appear in the TCRdb table, and some are missing; sequencing was by immunoSEQ multiplex PCR. Of over 65,000 clones listed, less than 95% were seen once; the top ten hold approximately 2%. This sample was included in a study of OX40 agonist ivuxolimab in advanced cancers. Study as a whole: Cancers in dose escalation were hepatocellular, melanoma, renal cell and head and neck. Of the participants, under 50% had some prior anti-PD-1, anti-PD-L1 or anti-CTLA-4 therapy, which was allowed. Study-wide results and caveats: CD8+ T cells averaged more expanded clones than CD4+.

The TCR was taken from an adult with an advanced solid tumor such as melanoma, head and neck, liver or kidney cancer. This chain joins TRBV7-8 and TRBJ2-7, with a tentative D call TRBD1 (6 bases). The starting material was CD4+ or CD8+ T cells sorted from blood, obtained in a trial of the OX40 agonist ivuxolimab. CDR3 bases: TGTGCCAGCAGCTTATACGATCGGACAGCACCCTCCTACGAGCAGTACTTC. This gives the protein CASSLYDRTAPSYEQYF.